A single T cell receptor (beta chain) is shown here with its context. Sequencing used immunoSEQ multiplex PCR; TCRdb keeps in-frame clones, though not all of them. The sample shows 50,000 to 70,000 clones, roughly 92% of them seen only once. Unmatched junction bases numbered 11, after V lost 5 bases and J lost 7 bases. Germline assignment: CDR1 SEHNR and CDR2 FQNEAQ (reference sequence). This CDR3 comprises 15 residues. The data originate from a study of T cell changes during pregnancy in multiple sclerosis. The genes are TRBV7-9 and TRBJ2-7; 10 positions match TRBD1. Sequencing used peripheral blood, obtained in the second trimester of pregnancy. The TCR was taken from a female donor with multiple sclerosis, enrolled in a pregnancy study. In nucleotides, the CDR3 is TGTGCCAGCAGCCCATCCGGGACAGGGGTACGGGAGCAGTACTTC. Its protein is CASSPSGTGVREQYF.